These 5 T cell receptor beta chains were all obtained from the same sample, sequenced in a study of coeliac disease. Libraries were prepared by immunoSEQ multiplex PCR; TCRdb keeps only in-frame clonotypes and omits some of them. The sample lists roughly 6,600 clones; 50% to 65% were seen once. Sample: lamina propria lymphocytes from the gut. These receptors all stem from a woman in her sixties or seventies with active celiac disease.

This clone appeared a single time. V gene TRBV2 combines with J gene TRBJ1-2; the D gene is possibly TRBD1 (5 bases). This CDR3 spans 15 amino acids. Germline values: CDR1 SNHLY, CDR2 FYNNEI. V was trimmed by 0 bases and J by 4 bases, leaving 12 bases between them. CDR3 amino acids: CASSEAGRGSYGYTF. In DNA form, the CDR3 reads TGTGCCAGCAGTGAAGCGGGTAGGGGTTCCTATGGCTACACCTTC.

The chain employs TRBV19 and TRBJ1-2, with 7 bases lining up with TRBD1. CDR3 length: 13 amino acids. CDR1 LNHDA and CDR2 SQIVND come from the germline V gene (reference sequence). Germline trimming cut 9 bases from V and 5 bases from J; bases unmatched to any gene: 9. In DNA form, the CDR3 reads TGTGCCAGAGAGACCGGGACAGAGTATGGCTACACCTTC. As protein: CARETGTEYGYTF.

This clone occurred once. This chain connects TRBV7-2 to TRBJ2-1; no clear D. This CDR3 is 14 amino acids long. Germline V lookup: CDR1 SGHTA, CDR2 FQGNSA. V was cut by 1 base and J by 7 bases, with 11 bases left in between. CDR3 nucleotides: TGTGCCAGCAGCTTAGAAACTTACCGGAATGAGCAGTTCTTC. This codes for CASSLETYRNEQFF.

The gene calls are TRBV27 and TRBJ1-5, with D perhaps TRBD1 (6 bases). V lost 7 bases and J 2 bases, leaving 12 bases between the germline ends. The CDR3 loop spans 14 amino acids. The germline CDR1 and CDR2 sequences are MNHEY and SMNVEV (reference sequence). CDR3 bases: TGTGCCAGCACTTCGGACAGCCGCAATCAGCCCCAGCATTTT. Amino acid sequence: CASTSDSRNQPQHF.

V usage is TRBV7-2 and J usage is TRBJ2-3, with 7 bases identical to TRBD1. The CDR3 is 15 residues long. CDR1 is SGHTA, CDR2 FQGNSA, per germline. The J segment lost 3 bases and the V segment lost 1 base, leaving 4 bases of the junction unmatched. The CDR3 reads CASSLDRGATDTQYF. The CDR3 region has the DNA TGTGCCAGCAGCTTAGACAGGGGAGCAACAGATACGCAGTATTTT.